Shown below are 9 T cell receptor beta chains from a single sample sequenced in a study of blood T cell repertoires in COVID-19. Clones were sequenced by immunoSEQ multiplex PCR, and TCRdb holds only the in-frame ones, with some missing. In the table there are about 250,000 clones, 88% of which are singletons. Sequenced sample: peripheral blood. Every receptor here comes from a woman aged 30 to 39 with acute or convalescent COVID-19.

J is TRBJ2-1 and V is TRBV6-1, with TRBD2 matching 11 bases. The germline gives CDR1 MNHNS, CDR2 SASEGT. V trimming: 0 bases; J trimming: 4 bases; junction bases outside the gene matches: 5. The CDR3 sequence is 17 residues long. For the CDR3, the DNA is TGTGCCAGCAGTGAAGCGCCTAGCGGGGGGTTATACAATGAGCAGTTCTTC. Amino acid sequence: CASSEAPSGGLYNEQFF.

The rearrangement links TRBV7-8 to TRBJ2-3; D perhaps matches TRBD2 (5 bases). The CDR3 has 14 residues. Trimming cost V 5 bases and J 3 bases, with 12 bases left between them. Germline values: CDR1 SGHVS, CDR2 FQNEAQ. CDR3 sequence: CASSLESGTDTQYF. The CDR3 coding sequence is TGTGCCAGCAGCCTCGAGTCGGGGACAGATACGCAGTATTTT.

V usage is TRBV30 and J usage is TRBJ2-1; TRBD1 is a possible D gene (6 bases). Trimming pared 0 bases from V and 10 bases from J, leaving 10 bases between. CDR1 is GTSNPN and CDR2 is SVGIG in the germline V gene (reference sequence). The CDR3 contains 12 residues. For the CDR3, the DNA is TGTGCCTGGAGTGTACAGGGATTCGAGCAGTTCTTC. As protein: CAWSVQGFEQFF.

This clone showed up many times. The genes are TRBV19 and TRBJ1-2, with 9 positions matching TRBD1. Looked up from germline, CDR1 is LNHDA and CDR2 is SQIVND (reference sequence). J gave up 3 bases and V 3 bases, and 2 bases lay outside the gene matches. The CDR3 extends over 14 amino acids. The CDR3 reads CASSIRDRDYGYTF. The CDR3 nucleotides are TGTGCCAGTAGTATCCGGGACAGGGACTATGGCTACACCTTC.

The chain combines TRBV5-1 with TRBJ2-1; TRBD2 matches at 8 bases. Trimming at V came to 4 bases and at J to 9 bases, leaving 12 bases not matched to a gene. The CDR3 extends over 15 amino acids. Germline loops: CDR1 SGHRS, CDR2 YFSETQ. As DNA, the CDR3 is TGCGCCAGCAGCCCGGGGTTAGCGGGAAAGAGTGAGCAGTTCTTC. Translating gives CASSPGLAGKSEQFF.

V usage is TRBV9 and J usage is TRBJ2-2; unclear D gene. Germline values: CDR1 SGDLS, CDR2 YYNGEE. The CDR3 is made up of 16 amino acids. V lost 4 bases to trimming and J lost 1 base, with 14 bases between them. CDR3 amino acids: CASSPDIKGNTGELFF. CDR3 coding DNA: TGTGCCAGCAGCCCAGACATTAAAGGGAACACCGGGGAGCTGTTTTTT.

This chain connects TRBV7-8 to TRBJ1-2; 10 bases fit TRBD1. CDR1 is SGHVS and CDR2 is FQNEAQ in the germline V gene. The length of the CDR3 is 15 residues. The J segment lost 4 bases and the V segment lost 3 bases, leaving 5 bases of the junction unmatched. CDR3 nucleotides: TGTGCCAGCAGCTTCCGGACAGGGGGTCTCTATGGCTACACCTTC. Protein sequence: CASSFRTGGLYGYTF.

In nucleotides, the CDR3 is TGTGCCAGCAGCCAAGAAGGACTAGCGGGAGTAAGTGGGGCCAACGTCCTGACTTTC. It codes for CASSQEGLAGVSGANVLTF. The chain carries TRBV4-2 and TRBJ2-6, with 13 nucleotides matching TRBD2. The CDR3 is made up of 19 amino acids. Germline values: CDR1 LGHNA, CDR2 YNFKEQ. J was trimmed by 3 bases and V by 0 bases; bases with no gene match: 5.

The rearrangement uses TRBV29-1 and TRBJ1-5, with D unclear. CDR1 is SQVTM and CDR2 is ANQGSEA in the germline V gene. This CDR3 region has 13 residues. V lost 7 bases, J lost 7 bases, and 17 bases lay in between. The CDR3 DNA follows: TGCAGCGGGGGATACGGGGTCGGGCAGCCCCAGCATTTT. Translating it yields CSGGYGVGQPQHF.